This TCR beta chain was recovered during a study of OX40 agonist ivuxolimab in advanced cancers. At the level of the study: Each dose-escalation patient presented with hepatocellular carcinoma, melanoma, renal cell or head and neck cancer. It was permissible to have had prior anti-PD-1, anti-PD-L1 or anti-CTLA-4 therapy, and less than 45% had some. Study-wide points: Clonal expansion in partial responders at 0.1-3.0 mg/kg ranked among the lowest. By week 6 at 0.1 to 3.0 mg/kg, blood CD4+ and CD8+ T cells had expanded clonally.

Comments on this clone: The antigen is unknown.

The CDR3 length is 15 residues. Per the germline V gene, CDR1 is MGHRA and CDR2 is YSYEKL. The V end lost 3 bases, the J end lost 7 bases, and 16 bases lay between the germline ends. Method: immunoSEQ multiplex PCR; TCRdb's copy keeps in-frame clones and lacks some. The table records 100,000 or so clones, roughly 95% of them present only once. The receptor's source is an adult with an advanced solid tumor such as melanoma, head and neck, liver or kidney cancer. This specimen was CD4+ or CD8+ T cells sorted from blood, taken in a trial of the OX40 agonist ivuxolimab. The V call is TRBV4-1, the J call TRBJ2-1; D gene uncertain. The CDR3 DNA reads TGCGCCAGCAGCCACCCTGCCGACCTGGGGAATGAGCAGTTCTTC. It is translated as CASSHPADLGNEQFF.